This entry concerns a single T cell receptor (beta chain). This receptor's antigen is unknown. A much larger clone is a single base away; this may be a read error. The sample belongs to a study of T cells in Graves' hyperthyroidism and ophthalmopathy (dated by TCRdb to between 2018 and 2021). A note on the overall study: Peripheral blood was collected at initial diagnosis, before any treatment. To identify distinguishing TCR V-J signatures, a discovery cohort of around 100 patients was used, comprising 43 with Graves' ophthalmopathy and roughly 60 with stable Graves' hyperthyroidism. Prospective prediction of ophthalmopathy was tested in an independent validation cohort consisting of fewer than 20 hyperthyroidism patients and 17 patients who later progressed to ophthalmopathy. The approximately 98 discovery patients were randomly divided into training and test sets at a 7:3 ratio. Thyroid tissue and blood T-cell repertoires from several Graves' hyperthyroidism patients were also compared in the study. Once sampling was done, hyperthyroidism patients were given methimazole at a starting dose of 30 mg daily, whereas ophthalmopathy patients were given high-dose intravenous methylprednisolone. The paper reports TCR Vbeta CDR3 sequencing of about 140 peripheral blood samples: approximately 41 ophthalmopathy, approximately 74 hyperthyroidism and around 17 progressor patients.

The hyperthyroidism patients were between 18 and 65 years old and newly diagnosed, with a disease duration of less than 2 months. The study excluded patients with uncontrolled infections, other autoimmune diseases, pregnancy or lactation. Diagnoses were established on the basis of clinical symptoms, serum thyroxine and TRAb, thyroid ultrasound, and orbital computed tomography. Blood from progressor patients was collected at the time of first diagnosis with hyperthyroidism, before any ophthalmopathy symptoms had appeared. Ficoll-Paque density gradient centrifugation was used to isolate PBMCs from 9.5 to 10 ml of fresh peripheral blood. Progressor patients were first diagnosed with Graves' hyperthyroidism and then developed ophthalmopathy during follow-up. Total RNA was extracted with Trizol reagent, and quality was checked on an Agilent 2100 Bioanalyzer. The CDR3 has 14 amino acids, counting the end cysteine and phenylalanine. The read is trimmed to its CDR3 DNA, 42 bases read in frame from base 1. From the germline V gene, CDR1 is KGHSH and CDR2 is LQKENI. V and J are truncated by 2 bases and 1 base respectively, leaving an intervening sequence of 8 bases.

Findings and caveats that apply to the study as a whole: Blood samples also contained most of the expanded thyroid clonotypes (frequency above 0.001), which suggests that blood repertoires may reflect thyroid immune responses. In validation, progression to ophthalmopathy was predicted by the model with 70% to 71% sensitivity and roughly 76% specificity, a median of about 6.8 months before onset. Sample size was not statistically predetermined, and investigators were not blinded to group allocation. In cross-validation, a model built on a 13 V-J signature told ophthalmopathy apart from stable hyperthyroidism with 85% to 90% sensitivity and roughly 81% specificity, and in testing the same model reached 80%/75%.

TCR beta CDR3 regions were amplified from RNA transcripts. A first-round RT-PCR of the TCR CDR3 used the HTBI primer set with the Qiagen OneStep RT-PCR kit. Libraries were constructed in a second round of multiplex PCR, after which size selection and purification were performed. Sequencing of the libraries was done on an Illumina HiSeq2000 using paired-end 100 bp reads. In the authors' own workflow: SOAPnuke was used to process the raw data, removing reads that contained adapters or uncalled bases, had a mean Phred below 15, or lacked an exact match to the constant primer or identifier. COPE v1.2.5 was used to merge the high-quality paired reads, and each unique nucleotide sequence was defined as a clonotype. Clonotypes were aligned to IMGT TRBV, TRBD and TRBJ reference segments using MiTCR v1.1. The analysis included only V-J combinations with a frequency above 0.0001, which together covered around 99% of the repertoires. A TCS score was defined as the ratio between F50 (clonal expansion) and ExV (chaos), using BLOSUM62-based TCRdist between CDR3 peptides within each V-J. Welch's t-statistics and random forest reduced around 510 V-J features to 13, which were used in a naive Bayes classifier (R e1071). TCRdb handled the public reads itself, with Q25 trimming in fastp and clone calling in MiXCR, and kept productive beta chains. Each entry merges the rows of one CDR3 protein and shows their most common DNA and genes. The V and J calls follow TCRdb's processing rather than the paper's. For this sample the table gives roughly 500,000 distinct CDR3 sequences, of which approximately 15% were detected only once. The ten largest clones capture roughly 5.7% of the sample.

This clonotype originated in a woman in her 30s with Graves' hyperthyroidism that later progressed to Graves' ophthalmopathy. Material for sequencing was blood. This chain joins TRBV18 to TRBJ1-1; confidence is insufficient to name the D gene. The sequence in DNA is TGTGCCAGCTCACCAAGGCTCCCGAACACTGAAGCTTTCTTT. Its translation is CASSPRLPNTEAFF. Extended through the reference TRBV18 and TRBJ1-1 proteins, this CDR3 yields the full variable domain: NAGVMQNPRHLVRRRGQEARLRCSPMKGHSHVYWYRQLPEEGLKFMVYLQKENIIDESGMPKERFSAEFPKEGPSILRIQQVVRGDSAAYFCASSPRLPNTEAFFGQGTRLTVV.